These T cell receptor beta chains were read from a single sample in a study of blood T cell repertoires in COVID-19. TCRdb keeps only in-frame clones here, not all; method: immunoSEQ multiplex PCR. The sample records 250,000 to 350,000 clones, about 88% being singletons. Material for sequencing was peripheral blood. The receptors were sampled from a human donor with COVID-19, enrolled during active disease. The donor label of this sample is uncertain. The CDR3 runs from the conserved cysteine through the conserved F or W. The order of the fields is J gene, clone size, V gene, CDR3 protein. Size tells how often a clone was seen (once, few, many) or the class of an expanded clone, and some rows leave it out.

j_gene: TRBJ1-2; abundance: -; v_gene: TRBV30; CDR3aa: CAWSVTGFSNYGYTF
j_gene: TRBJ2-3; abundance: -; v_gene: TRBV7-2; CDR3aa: CASSQSYTQYF
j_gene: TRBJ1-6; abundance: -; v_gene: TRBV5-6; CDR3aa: CASSGGTGLYYNSPLHF
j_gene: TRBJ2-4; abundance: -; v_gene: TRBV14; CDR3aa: CASSPGLASGIQYF
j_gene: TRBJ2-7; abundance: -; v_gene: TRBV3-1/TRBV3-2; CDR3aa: CASSQSLPQGTLSYEQYF
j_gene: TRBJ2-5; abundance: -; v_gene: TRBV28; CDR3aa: CASGDRVVRETQYF
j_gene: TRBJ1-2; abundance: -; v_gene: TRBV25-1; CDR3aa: CASSDNGYGGYTF
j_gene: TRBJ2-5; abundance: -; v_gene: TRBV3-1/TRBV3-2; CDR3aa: CASSSNRLRGTQYF
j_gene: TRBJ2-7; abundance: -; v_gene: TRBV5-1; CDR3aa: CASSLGRISYEQYF
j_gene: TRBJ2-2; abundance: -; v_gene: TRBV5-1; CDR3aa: CASSLGPNTGELFF
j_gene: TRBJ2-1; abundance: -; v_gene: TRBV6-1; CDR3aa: CASSEAFLANEQFF
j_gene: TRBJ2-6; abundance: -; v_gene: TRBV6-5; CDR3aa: CASSYSPSAGANVLTF
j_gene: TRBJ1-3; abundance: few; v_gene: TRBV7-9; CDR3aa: CASSRTDREGGNTIYF
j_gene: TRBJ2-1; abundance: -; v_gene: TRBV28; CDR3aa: CASSFAGTGDYNEQFF
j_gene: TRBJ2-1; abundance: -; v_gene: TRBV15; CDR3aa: CATSLAGTPTKEQFF
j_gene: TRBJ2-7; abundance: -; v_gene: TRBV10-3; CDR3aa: CAIRSGTAAYEQYF
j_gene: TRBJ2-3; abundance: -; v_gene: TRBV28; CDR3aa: CASSPGTSGYSDTQYF
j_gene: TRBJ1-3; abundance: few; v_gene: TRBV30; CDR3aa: CAWSASGNTIYF
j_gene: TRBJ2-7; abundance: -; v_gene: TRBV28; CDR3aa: CASSLFPRSYEQYF
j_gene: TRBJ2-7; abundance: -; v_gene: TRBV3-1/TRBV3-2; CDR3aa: CASSLGVEQYF
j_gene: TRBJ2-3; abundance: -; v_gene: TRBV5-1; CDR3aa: CASSEATSGLYTDTQYF
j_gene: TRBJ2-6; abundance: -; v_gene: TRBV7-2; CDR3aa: CASPRPPGLSSGANVLTF
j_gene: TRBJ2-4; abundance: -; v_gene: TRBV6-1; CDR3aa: CASSERTGLLDIQYF
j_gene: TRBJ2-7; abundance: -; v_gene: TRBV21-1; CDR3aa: CASSGGYELAGETYEQYF
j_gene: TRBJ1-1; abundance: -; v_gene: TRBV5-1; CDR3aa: CASSPGVTGGELGTEAFF
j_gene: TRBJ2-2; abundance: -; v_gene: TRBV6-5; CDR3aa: CASRESGGSGELFF
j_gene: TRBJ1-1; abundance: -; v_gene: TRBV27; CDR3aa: CASSSLSSTGNTEAFF
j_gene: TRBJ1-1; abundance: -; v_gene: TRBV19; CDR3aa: CASRTGENTEAFF
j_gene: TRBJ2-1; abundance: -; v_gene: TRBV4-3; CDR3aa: CASSQDANPGQKFF
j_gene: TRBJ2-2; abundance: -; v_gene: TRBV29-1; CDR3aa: CSVGTSGDTGELFF
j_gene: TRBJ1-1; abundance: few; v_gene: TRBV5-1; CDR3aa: CASSSDTVNTEAFF
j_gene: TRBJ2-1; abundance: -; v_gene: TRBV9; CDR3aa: CASSYRGTSLYEQFF
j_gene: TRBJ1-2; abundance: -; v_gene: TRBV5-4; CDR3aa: CASSPGTAGPYGYTF
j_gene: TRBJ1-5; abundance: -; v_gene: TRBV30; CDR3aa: CAWSANIRGQPQHF
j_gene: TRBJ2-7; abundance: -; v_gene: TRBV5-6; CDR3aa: CASSLGGTGSREQYF
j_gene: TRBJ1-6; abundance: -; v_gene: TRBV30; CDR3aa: CAWSVRGPDTPLHF
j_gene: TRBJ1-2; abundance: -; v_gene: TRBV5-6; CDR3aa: CASSLGTESHGYTF
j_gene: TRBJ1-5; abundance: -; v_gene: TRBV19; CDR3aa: CASSSPTSTWPQHF
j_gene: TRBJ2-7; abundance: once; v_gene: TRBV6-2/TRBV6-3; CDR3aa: CASSQLYEQYF
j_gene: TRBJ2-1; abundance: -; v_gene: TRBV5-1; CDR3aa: CASSHNLALKLAGGNLNNEQFF
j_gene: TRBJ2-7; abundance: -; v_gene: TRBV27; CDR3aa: CASSLAGVNYEQYF
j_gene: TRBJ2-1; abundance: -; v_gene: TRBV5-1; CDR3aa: CASSQSGLAAEQFF
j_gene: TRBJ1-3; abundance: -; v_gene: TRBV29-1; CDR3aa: CSVEGGAGNTIYF
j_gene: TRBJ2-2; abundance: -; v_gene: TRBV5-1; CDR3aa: CASSPGLAESTGELFF
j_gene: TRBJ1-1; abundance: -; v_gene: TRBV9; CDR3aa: CASSAPGQGRETEAFF
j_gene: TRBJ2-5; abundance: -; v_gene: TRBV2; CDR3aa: CASKSQGAETQYF
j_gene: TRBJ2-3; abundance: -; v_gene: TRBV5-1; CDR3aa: CASSLGAGVRADTQYF
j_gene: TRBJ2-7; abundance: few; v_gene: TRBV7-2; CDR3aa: CASSLGQGIFYEQYF
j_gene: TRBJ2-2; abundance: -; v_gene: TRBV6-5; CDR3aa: CASALGTGDTGELFF
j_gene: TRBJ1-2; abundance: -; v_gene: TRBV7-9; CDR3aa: CASSLAQANYGYTF
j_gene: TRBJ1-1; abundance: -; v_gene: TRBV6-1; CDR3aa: CASSEYQAMSTEAFF
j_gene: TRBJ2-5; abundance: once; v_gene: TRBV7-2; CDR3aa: CASSFPGETQYF
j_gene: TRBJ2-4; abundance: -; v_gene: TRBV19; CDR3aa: CASRTAGADIQYF
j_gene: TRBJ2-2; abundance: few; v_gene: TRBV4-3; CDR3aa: CASSQSGTAGELFF
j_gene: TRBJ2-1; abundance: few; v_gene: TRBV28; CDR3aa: CASSFPTSGRSLFSYNEQFF
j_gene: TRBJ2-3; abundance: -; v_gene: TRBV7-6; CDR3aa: CASSPPGLATDTQYF
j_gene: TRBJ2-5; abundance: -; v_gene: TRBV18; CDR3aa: CASSLTSAREAETQYF
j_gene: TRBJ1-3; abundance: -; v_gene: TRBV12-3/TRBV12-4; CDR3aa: CASDRGNGNTIYF
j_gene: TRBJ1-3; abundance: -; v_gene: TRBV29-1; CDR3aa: CSAVGRGSSGNTIYF
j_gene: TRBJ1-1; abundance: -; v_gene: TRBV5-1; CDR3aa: CASSLASAAAEAFF